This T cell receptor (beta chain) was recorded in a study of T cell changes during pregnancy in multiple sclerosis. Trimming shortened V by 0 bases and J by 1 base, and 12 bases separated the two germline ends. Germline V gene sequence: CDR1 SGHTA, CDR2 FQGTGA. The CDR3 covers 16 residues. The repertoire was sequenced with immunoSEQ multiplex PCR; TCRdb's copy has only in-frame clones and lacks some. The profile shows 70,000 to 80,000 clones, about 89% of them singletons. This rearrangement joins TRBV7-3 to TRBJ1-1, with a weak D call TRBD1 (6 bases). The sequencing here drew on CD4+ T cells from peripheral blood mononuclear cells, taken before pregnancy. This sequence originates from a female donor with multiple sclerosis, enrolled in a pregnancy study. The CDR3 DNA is TGTGCCAGCAGCTTAACTGGGGGCAGGGGGAACACTGAAGCTTTCTTT. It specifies CASSLTGGRGNTEAFF.